This T cell receptor beta chain came from a study of control samples from healthy donors and cancer patients. Produced via immunoSEQ multiplex PCR; TCRdb's table is partial and in-frame only. The sample comprises under 55,000 clones, 75% to 95% of which are singletons, and 22% rests with the top ten. Trimming cost V 6 bases and J 5 bases, with 15 bases left between them. The CDR3 is made up of 14 amino acids. Germline CDR1 and CDR2: MNHNS and SASEGT. The genes are TRBV6-1 and TRBJ2-3; a weak D match, TRBD2 (6 bases). The receptor was derived from a middle-aged woman with head and neck cancer. The sequenced sample was PBMCs. The CDR3 sequence is CASSYGTYQDTQYF. CDR3 DNA: TGTGCCAGCAGCTACGGGACTTATCAAGATACGCAGTATTTT.